These T cell receptor beta chains were read from a single sample in a study of T-cell memory formation after mild COVID-19. TCRdb re-called the 5' RACE reads through MiXCR, storing one row per CDR3 protein. The sample consists of 300,000 to 400,000 distinct CDR3 sequences, under 15% of them appearing once. The sequencing input was PBMCs or a T cell subset sorted from them (not recorded which). The receptors here all came from a man in his late teens or twenties who had mild COVID-19 (a few samples of this study predate the infection). Cell type and time point are not known. The CDR3 runs from the conserved cysteine through the conserved F or W. A D gene is named only where the DNA matches it firmly. Not all rows give a size; the values are once, few, many and, for expanded clones, a class.

cdr3_nt cdr3_aa j_call d_call v_call clone_size
TGTGCCAGCAGCTCTTGGAGCTCTGGGGCCAACGTCCTGACTTTC CASSSWSSGANVLTF TRBJ2-6 - TRBV27 -
TGTGCCAGCAGTTTATTGGGGACATTCTCGAACACCGGGGAGCTGTTTTTT CASSLLGTFSNTGELFF TRBJ2-2 - TRBV28 few
TGTGCCAGCAGCCCCGTGCGGGCTAGCGGCCACAATGAGCAGTTCTTC CASSPVRASGHNEQFF TRBJ2-1 TRBD2 TRBV11-3 few
TGTGCCAGCAGTTTTACGACAGAGAACACTGAAGCTTTCTTT CASSFTTENTEAFF TRBJ1-1 - TRBV28 few
TGTGCCAGCAGCTTAGGGCCAAGCTGGAACACTGAAGCTTTCTTT CASSLGPSWNTEAFF TRBJ1-1 - TRBV7-3 few
TGCAGTGCTAGTAAGGGCGGACCGAGCTCCTACAATGAGCAGTTCTTC CSASKGGPSSYNEQFF TRBJ2-1 - TRBV20-1 few
TGCGCCAGCAGCGTTACAGTCGGTCAGCCCCAGCATTTT CASSVTVGQPQHF TRBJ1-5 - TRBV5-1 -
TGTGCCATCAGTAACCTAGCGGGACCCACAGATACGCAGTATTTT CAISNLAGPTDTQYF TRBJ2-3 TRBD2 TRBV10-3 many
TGTGCCAGCAGAACTCGGGACAGGGATAAAGATACGCAGTATTTT CASRTRDRDKDTQYF TRBJ2-3 TRBD1 TRBV27 few
TGTGCCAGCAGTTTTTGGGGGACTAGCGAAGAGACCCAGTACTTC CASSFWGTSEETQYF TRBJ2-5 TRBD2 TRBV28 few
TGTGCCAGCAGCCGGGACCGCTTGTCCGAGCAGTACTTC CASSRDRLSEQYF TRBJ2-7 - TRBV11-3 few
TGCGCCAGCAGCCAACCGGGACGAGGATTCACCTTC CASSQPGRGFTF TRBJ1-2 - TRBV4-1 -
TGTGCCAGCAGCTATAGCGGGGGCCGCTCCTACGAGCAGTACTTC CASSYSGGRSYEQYF TRBJ2-7 TRBD2 TRBV7-9 -
TGTGCCAGCAGCCCCGGGCCGACTGAAGCTTTCTTT CASSPGPTEAFF TRBJ1-1 - TRBV7-9 few
TGCGCCAGCCAGGGCTCAGGGGGCGAGCAGTACTTC CASQGSGGEQYF TRBJ2-7 TRBD1 TRBV10-2 -
TGTGCCAGCAGCCGCAGGAGGAGTGGGCAGTATGGCTACACCTTC CASSRRRSGQYGYTF TRBJ1-2 - TRBV6-5 few
TGCGCCAGCAGCCAAGATTCCGGAGGGACAGGTGGCACAGATACGCAGTATTTT CASSQDSGGTGGTDTQYF TRBJ2-3 TRBD1 TRBV4-3 -
TGTGCCACCCAACAGGGGGCAGAGGACTATGGCTACACCTTC CATQQGAEDYGYTF TRBJ1-2 TRBD1 TRBV12-3/TRBV12-4 -
TGTGCCAGCTCACCAGAACCGGCCCAGCCCCAGCATTTT CASSPEPAQPQHF TRBJ1-5 - TRBV18 -
TGTGCCAGTTCAGGGGACCCCTCCTACAATGAGCAGTTCTTC CASSGDPSYNEQFF TRBJ2-1 - TRBV6-6 -
TGCAGCGGACAGCCGGGACAGGGAGGTCGGGAGCAGTTCTTC CSGQPGQGGREQFF TRBJ2-1 TRBD1 TRBV29-1 few
TGTGCCAGCAGCCACTGGACCCTACGGACAGGTTTTAATGAAAAACTGTTTTTT CASSHWTLRTGFNEKLFF TRBJ1-4 - TRBV3-2 -
TGTGCCAGCAGCCCCTCGGGTAGCGGGGTGTACAATGAGCAGTTCTTC CASSPSGSGVYNEQFF TRBJ2-1 TRBD2 TRBV9 -
TGCAGCGTTGATCGTCAGGGAATGTCCTACAATGAGCAGTTCTTC CSVDRQGMSYNEQFF TRBJ2-1 - TRBV29-1 few
TGTGCCAGCAGCCGTTCCAGCCGGGACAGGGACACAGATACGCAGTATTTT CASSRSSRDRDTDTQYF TRBJ2-3 TRBD1 TRBV7-3 -
TGTGCCAGCAGCCGTGACAGGGGGCGTGCGTATGGCTACACCTTC CASSRDRGRAYGYTF TRBJ1-2 TRBD1 TRBV7-6 -
TGCGCCAGCAGCTTGGGTACGAGTGAGCAGTTCTTC CASSLGTSEQFF TRBJ2-1 - TRBV5-1 few
TGCGCCAGCGGTCTCGAGGGCCCTAATGAAAAACTGTTTTTT CASGLEGPNEKLFF TRBJ1-4 - TRBV4-1 few
TGCGCCAGCAGCCACCGCCCGGCTTTCTTT CASSHRPAFF TRBJ1-1 - TRBV5-1 many
TGTGCCATCAGTGAACTAGCGGGGGAGACCCAGTACTTC CAISELAGETQYF TRBJ2-5 TRBD2 TRBV10-3 -
TGTGCCAGCAGCCAAGACGCTAGCGGGGGGCTCTCGTCCTACAATGAGCAGTTCTTC CASSQDASGGLSSYNEQFF TRBJ2-1 TRBD2 TRBV14 few
TGCGCCAGCAGCCCAGGGACAGCCAGGGGGGGCTACACCTTC CASSPGTARGGYTF TRBJ1-2 TRBD1 TRBV5-1 few
TGTGCCAGCAGTGATCCAGGAGAGCAGTTCTTC CASSDPGEQFF TRBJ2-1 - TRBV2 few
TGTGCCAGCAGCGGTACCCTAGCAATCACAGATACGCAGTATTTT CASSGTLAITDTQYF TRBJ2-3 - TRBV6-1 few
TGTGCCAGCAGCCTCGGGACAGGGGCCCCGCGGACGCAGTATTTT CASSLGTGAPRTQYF TRBJ2-3 TRBD1 TRBV27 many
TGTGCCAGCAGCCAAGAGGGTCGGCAGGCTAAGGATACGCAGTATTTT CASSQEGRQAKDTQYF TRBJ2-3 - TRBV4-2 -
TGCGCCAGCAGCCAAGAATCGTACGGGACAGGCGGTGGCTACACCTTC CASSQESYGTGGGYTF TRBJ1-2 TRBD1 TRBV4-1 many
TGTGCCAGCAGTTTCGGGTTTGGCTACACCTTC CASSFGFGYTF TRBJ1-2 - TRBV12-3/TRBV12-4 -
TGTGCCAGCACAACATACTTCGGGGGCCCAGATACGCAGTATTTT CASTTYFGGPDTQYF TRBJ2-3 - TRBV28 few
TGTGCCACCAGCGGACTAGAGGCATCGGATACGCAGTATTTT CATSGLEASDTQYF TRBJ2-3 TRBD2 TRBV24-1 few
TGCGCCAGCAGCTTGCTGAACACATACAATGAGCAGTTCTTC CASSLLNTYNEQFF TRBJ2-1 - TRBV5-1 few
TGTGCCACCGGAGATGGACAGGGCGCTACCGGGGAGCTGTTTTTT CATGDGQGATGELFF TRBJ2-2 TRBD1 TRBV24-1 few
TGTGCCATCAGTGGGGATCAGGCCGGGGCCAACGTCCTGACTTTC CAISGDQAGANVLTF TRBJ2-6 - TRBV10-3 -
TGTGCCAGCAGTGCAACAGGGGGCGGTCAGCCCCAGCATTTT CASSATGGGQPQHF TRBJ1-5 TRBD1 TRBV6-1 -
TGTGCCAGCAGTACCCGGGACGCTTTCTTAGAGCAGTACTTC CASSTRDAFLEQYF TRBJ2-7 - TRBV6-5 -